This T cell receptor beta chain was obtained from a study of response to subunit inactivated influenza vaccine. Notes on the study in general: That few new T cells are recruited by each seasonal influenza vaccination was the authors' suggestion.

As for this clonotype: The antigen remains undetermined.

TCRdb itself ran the RT-PCR reads through MiXCR, one entry per CDR3 protein. The table lists hundreds of thousands of distinct CDR3 sequences, 15% to 19% of them singletons, with around a tenth in the top ten. This CDR3 contains 16 residues. With 3 bases removed from V and 4 bases from J, the gap between germline ends came to 16 bases. In germline, CDR1 is SGDLS, CDR2 YYNGEE. The rearrangement joins TRBV9 to TRBJ2-2; perhaps TRBD2 as D (5 bases). This clonotype originated in a man aged 45-65 years who received an inactivated influenza vaccine. The material was PBMCs from blood, obtained approximately 12 days after vaccination. This CDR3 reads CASSAAGSSGTGELFF. CDR3 sequence (DNA): TGTGCCAGCAGCGCGGCCGGAAGCAGCGGCACCGGGGAGCTGTTTTTT.